This T cell receptor (beta chain) was identified in a study of control samples from healthy donors and cancer patients. V was cut by 2 bases and J by 1 base, with 11 bases left in between. The CDR3 extends over 15 amino acids. The germline gives CDR1 LGHNT, CDR2 FRNRAP. The assay was immunoSEQ multiplex PCR, and TCRdb's table has in-frame clones only and misses some. Altogether under 80,000 clones are present, approximately 87% being singletons, with the ten largest covering approximately 30%. Sequencing was done on a sample of blood. The rearrangement uses TRBV12-5 and TRBJ1-1; tentative D call: TRBD1 (5 bases). The origin of this receptor is a man aged 45-65 years in good health. In DNA form, the CDR3 reads TGTGCTAGTGGTTTGCACGGGGCGGGGAACACTGAAGCTTTCTTT. Translating it yields CASGLHGAGNTEAFF. Complete variable domain (other parts from reference TRBV12-5 and TRBJ1-1): DARVTQTPRHKVTEMGQEVTMRCQPILGHNTVFWYRQTMMQGLELLAYFRNRAPLDDSGMPKDRFSAEMPDATLATLKIQPSEPRDSAVYFCASGLHGAGNTEAFFGQGTRLTVV.